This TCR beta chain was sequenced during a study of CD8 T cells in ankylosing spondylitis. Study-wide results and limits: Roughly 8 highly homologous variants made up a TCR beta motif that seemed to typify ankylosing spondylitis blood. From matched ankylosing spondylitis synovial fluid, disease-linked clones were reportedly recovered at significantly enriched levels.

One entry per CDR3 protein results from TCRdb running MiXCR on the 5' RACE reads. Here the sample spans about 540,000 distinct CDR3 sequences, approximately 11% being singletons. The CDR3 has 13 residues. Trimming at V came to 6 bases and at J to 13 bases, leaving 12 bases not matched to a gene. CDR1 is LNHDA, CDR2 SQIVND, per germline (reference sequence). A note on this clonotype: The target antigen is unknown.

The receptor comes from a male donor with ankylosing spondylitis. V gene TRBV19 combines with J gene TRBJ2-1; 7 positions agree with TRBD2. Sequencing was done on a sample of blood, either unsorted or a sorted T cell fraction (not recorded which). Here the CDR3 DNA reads TGTGCCAGTAGCCCTTGGGGGGGAGGGCGCCAGTTCTTC. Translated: CASSPWGGGRQFF.